The rows below give T cell receptor beta chains drawn from one sample of a study of vaccination and CD4 T cells after COVID-19. Their specific antigens are unknown. TCRdb ran MiXCR on the PCR reads and lists one entry per CDR3 protein. The sample has roughly 5,300 distinct CDR3 sequences; approximately 36% are singletons. The specimen sequenced was CD4+ T cells from blood, cultured in vitro. The receptors were gathered from a human donor in good health. Both conserved end residues are part of each CDR3. A D gene is named only where the DNA matches it firmly. The listing skips clone size in some rows; elsewhere it reads once, few, many or a size class.

J gene: TRBJ2-7; D gene: NA; V gene: TRBV27; clone size: NA; CDR3 protein: CASSLNPRTLPYEQYF; CDR3 DNA: TGTGCCAGCAGTCTTAATCCGCGTACTCTTCCCTACGAGCAGTACTTC
J gene: TRBJ2-3; D gene: NA; V gene: TRBV20-1; clone size: NA; CDR3 protein: CSASIGSDTQYF; CDR3 DNA: TGCAGTGCTAGTATAGGCAGCGATACGCAGTATTTT
J gene: TRBJ2-1; D gene: TRBD1; V gene: TRBV5-1; clone size: once; CDR3 protein: CASTLGGTGGWDEQFF; CDR3 DNA: TGCGCCAGCACCCTTGGCGGGACAGGGGGCTGGGATGAGCAGTTCTTC
J gene: TRBJ2-2; D gene: NA; V gene: TRBV6-1; clone size: few; CDR3 protein: CASSGRQVEVAGELFF; CDR3 DNA: TGTGCCAGCAGTGGACGACAGGTAGAGGTAGCCGGGGAGCTGTTTTTT
J gene: TRBJ2-5; D gene: TRBD2; V gene: TRBV20-1; clone size: few; CDR3 protein: CSATTSGGAPETQYF; CDR3 DNA: TGCAGTGCTACAACTAGCGGGGGGGCTCCGGAGACCCAGTACTTC
J gene: TRBJ2-1; D gene: NA; V gene: TRBV5-1; clone size: NA; CDR3 protein: CASSSLDSPSSYNEQFF; CDR3 DNA: TGCGCCAGCAGCTCTCTAGACAGCCCGAGCTCCTACAATGAGCAGTTCTTC
J gene: TRBJ1-1; D gene: NA; V gene: TRBV6-5; clone size: few; CDR3 protein: CASSYKRNTEAFF; CDR3 DNA: TGTGCCAGCAGTTACAAGCGAAACACTGAAGCTTTCTTT
J gene: TRBJ2-7; D gene: NA; V gene: TRBV12-3/TRBV12-4; clone size: NA; CDR3 protein: CASLGLAYEQYF; CDR3 DNA: TGTGCCAGCCTAGGGCTGGCCTACGAGCAGTACTTC
J gene: TRBJ1-5; D gene: NA; V gene: TRBV7-8; clone size: NA; CDR3 protein: CASSSNFRGQPQHF; CDR3 DNA: TGTGCCAGCAGCTCAAATTTCAGAGGTCAGCCCCAGCATTTT
J gene: TRBJ2-5; D gene: NA; V gene: TRBV6-5; clone size: NA; CDR3 protein: CASSYTGRNQETQYF; CDR3 DNA: TGTGCCAGCAGTTACACCGGACGGAACCAAGAGACCCAGTACTTC
J gene: TRBJ1-2; D gene: NA; V gene: TRBV27; clone size: few; CDR3 protein: CASSFSNYGYTF; CDR3 DNA: TGTGCCAGCAGTTTTTCGAACTATGGCTACACCTTC
J gene: TRBJ1-2; D gene: NA; V gene: TRBV7-8; clone size: few; CDR3 protein: CASSLGQTYGYTF; CDR3 DNA: TGTGCCAGCAGCTTAGGTCAAACATATGGCTACACCTTC
J gene: TRBJ1-5; D gene: TRBD1; V gene: TRBV27; clone size: once; CDR3 protein: CASSPGTGSQPQHF; CDR3 DNA: TGTGCCAGCAGTCCAGGGACAGGCTCTCAGCCCCAGCATTTT
J gene: TRBJ1-2; D gene: NA; V gene: TRBV6-1; clone size: NA; CDR3 protein: CASSLRDNNYGYTF; CDR3 DNA: TGTGCCAGCAGTCTCCGGGACAACAACTATGGCTACACCTTC
J gene: TRBJ1-1; D gene: NA; V gene: TRBV30; clone size: NA; CDR3 protein: CAWSVGVNTEAFF; CDR3 DNA: TGTGCCTGGAGTGTGGGTGTAAACACTGAAGCTTTCTTT
J gene: TRBJ2-3; D gene: NA; V gene: TRBV7-2; clone size: medium-sized; CDR3 protein: CASSSDYLSTDTQYF; CDR3 DNA: TGTGCCAGCAGTTCCGACTACCTTAGCACAGATACGCAGTATTTT
J gene: TRBJ2-7; D gene: NA; V gene: TRBV20-1; clone size: few; CDR3 protein: CSAAAGYFYEQYF; CDR3 DNA: TGCAGTGCCGCGGCAGGCTACTTCTACGAGCAGTACTTC
J gene: TRBJ2-5; D gene: NA; V gene: TRBV2; clone size: NA; CDR3 protein: CASSERAETQYF; CDR3 DNA: TGTGCCAGCAGTGAAAGGGCAGAGACCCAGTACTTC
J gene: TRBJ2-7; D gene: NA; V gene: TRBV29-1; clone size: NA; CDR3 protein: CSVVWQPNSYEQYF; CDR3 DNA: TGCAGCGTTGTTTGGCAGCCCAACTCCTACGAGCAGTACTTC
J gene: TRBJ2-1; D gene: NA; V gene: TRBV5-1; clone size: NA; CDR3 protein: CASSFSEGEQFF; CDR3 DNA: TGCGCCAGCAGCTTTTCAGAGGGTGAGCAGTTCTTC
J gene: TRBJ2-2; D gene: TRBD1; V gene: TRBV18; clone size: NA; CDR3 protein: CASSPFTGQESAGELFF; CDR3 DNA: TGTGCCAGCTCACCCTTTACGGGACAGGAGTCGGCCGGGGAGCTGTTTTTT
J gene: TRBJ2-4; D gene: NA; V gene: TRBV5-8; clone size: NA; CDR3 protein: CASSLAFATILAKNIQYF; CDR3 DNA: TGTGCCAGCAGCTTGGCCTTCGCCACCATATTAGCCAAAAACATTCAGTACTTC
J gene: TRBJ1-1; D gene: NA; V gene: TRBV2; clone size: once; CDR3 protein: CASRRGDHYRDTEAFF; CDR3 DNA: TGTGCCAGCCGTCGTGGGGATCATTATAGGGACACTGAAGCTTTCTTT
J gene: TRBJ1-3; D gene: TRBD1; V gene: TRBV2; clone size: NA; CDR3 protein: CASDDRAGNTIYF; CDR3 DNA: TGTGCCAGTGACGACAGGGCCGGCAACACCATATATTTT
J gene: TRBJ2-5; D gene: NA; V gene: TRBV20-1; clone size: NA; CDR3 protein: CSARGGGARLQETQYF; CDR3 DNA: TGCAGTGCACGTGGTGGCGGTGCACGGCTCCAAGAGACCCAGTACTTC
J gene: TRBJ1-2; D gene: NA; V gene: TRBV7-6; clone size: few; CDR3 protein: CASSLSPLSHGKTNYGYTF; CDR3 DNA: TGTGCCAGCAGCTTATCCCCCCTATCTCACGGTAAAACTAACTATGGCTACACCTTC
J gene: TRBJ2-7; D gene: NA; V gene: TRBV30; clone size: NA; CDR3 protein: CAWSVQAGAPYEQYF; CDR3 DNA: TGTGCCTGGAGTGTACAGGCAGGGGCCCCCTACGAGCAGTACTTC
J gene: TRBJ1-1; D gene: NA; V gene: TRBV20-1; clone size: few; CDR3 protein: CSARVSDTEAFF; CDR3 DNA: TGCAGTGCTAGAGTGTCGGACACTGAAGCTTTCTTT
J gene: TRBJ1-3; D gene: NA; V gene: TRBV6-1; clone size: few; CDR3 protein: CASTPGANGNTIYF; CDR3 DNA: TGTGCCAGCACACCGGGTGCAAATGGAAACACCATATATTTT
J gene: TRBJ1-3; D gene: NA; V gene: TRBV25-1; clone size: NA; CDR3 protein: CASSDPSISGNTIYF; CDR3 DNA: TGTGCCAGCAGTGACCCATCTATCTCTGGAAACACCATATATTTT
J gene: TRBJ2-1; D gene: TRBD1; V gene: TRBV9; clone size: NA; CDR3 protein: CASSAGGQGYRNEQFF; CDR3 DNA: TGTGCCAGCAGCGCGGGGGGACAGGGATACAGGAATGAGCAGTTCTTC
J gene: TRBJ2-7; D gene: TRBD2; V gene: TRBV7-9; clone size: few; CDR3 protein: CASSLAGLGTYEQYF; CDR3 DNA: TGTGCCAGCAGCTTAGCAGGACTAGGAACCTACGAGCAGTACTTC
J gene: TRBJ1-5; D gene: NA; V gene: TRBV5-1; clone size: NA; CDR3 protein: CASSLSFGGGLQPQHF; CDR3 DNA: TGCGCCAGCAGCTTATCTTTTGGAGGGGGTCTTCAGCCCCAGCATTTT
J gene: TRBJ2-3; D gene: TRBD2; V gene: TRBV6-5; clone size: NA; CDR3 protein: CASSYSSSGDTQYF; CDR3 DNA: TGTGCCAGCAGTTACTCGAGTAGCGGGGACACGCAGTATTTT
J gene: TRBJ1-3; D gene: TRBD1; V gene: TRBV6-1; clone size: NA; CDR3 protein: CASRPGQGNTIYF; CDR3 DNA: TGTGCCAGCAGACCGGGACAGGGAAACACCATATATTTT
J gene: TRBJ1-2; D gene: NA; V gene: TRBV7-2; clone size: large; CDR3 protein: CASSHYLYEGGYTF; CDR3 DNA: TGTGCCAGCAGCCATTACTTATACGAGGGTGGCTACACCTTC